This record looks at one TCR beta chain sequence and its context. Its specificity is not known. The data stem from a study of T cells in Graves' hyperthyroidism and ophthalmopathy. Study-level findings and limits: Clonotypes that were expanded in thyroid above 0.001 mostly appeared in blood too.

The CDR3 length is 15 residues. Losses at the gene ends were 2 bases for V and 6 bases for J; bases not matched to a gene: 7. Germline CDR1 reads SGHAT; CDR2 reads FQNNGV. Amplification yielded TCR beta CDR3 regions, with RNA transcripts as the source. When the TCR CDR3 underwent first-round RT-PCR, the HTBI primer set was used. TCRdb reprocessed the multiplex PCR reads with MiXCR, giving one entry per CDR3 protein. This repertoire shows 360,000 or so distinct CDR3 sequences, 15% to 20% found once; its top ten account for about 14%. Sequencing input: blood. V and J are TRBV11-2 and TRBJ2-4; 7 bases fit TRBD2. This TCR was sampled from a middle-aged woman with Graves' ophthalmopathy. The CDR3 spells CASSLSAGEGNIQYF. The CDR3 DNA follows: TGTGCCAGCAGCTTATCGGCGGGAGAAGGAAACATTCAGTACTTC.